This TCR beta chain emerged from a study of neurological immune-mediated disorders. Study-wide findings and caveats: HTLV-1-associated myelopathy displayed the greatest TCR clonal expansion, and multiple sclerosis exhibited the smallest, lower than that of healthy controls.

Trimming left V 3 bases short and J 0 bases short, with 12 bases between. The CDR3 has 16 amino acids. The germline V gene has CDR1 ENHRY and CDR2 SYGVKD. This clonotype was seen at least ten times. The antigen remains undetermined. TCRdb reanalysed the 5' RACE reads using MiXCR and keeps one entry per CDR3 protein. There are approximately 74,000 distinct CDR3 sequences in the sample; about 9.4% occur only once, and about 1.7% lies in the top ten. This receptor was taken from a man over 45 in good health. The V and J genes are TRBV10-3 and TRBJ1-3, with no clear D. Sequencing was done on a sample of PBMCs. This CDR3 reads CAISEGVVSSGNTIYF. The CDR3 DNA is TGTGCCATCAGTGAAGGTGTGGTTAGCTCTGGAAACACCATATATTTT.